The clone carrying this T cell receptor (beta chain) showed up just a few times. What it binds is not known. Making use of molecular barcodes, quantitative 5'-RACE generated TCR beta libraries. TCRdb re-called the 5' RACE reads through MiXCR, storing one row per CDR3 protein. The table lists around 440,000 distinct CDR3 sequences, about 15% of them singletons, with approximately 0.97% in the top ten. This entry is derived from a study of CD8 T cells in ankylosing spondylitis. Points from the study as a whole: A TCR beta motif made of under 10 highly homologous variants seemed typical of ankylosing spondylitis blood. In the blood and synovial fluid of reactive arthritis, some motif variants had been previously reported. Disease-linked clones had a CD8+ phenotype and relatively low frequency in peripheral blood.

CDR3 length: 14 residues. V lost 3 bases to trimming and J lost 5 bases; unmatched junction nucleotides: 5. The germline CDR1 and CDR2 sequences are MDHEN and SYDVKM. The sequenced sample consisted of blood, either unsorted or a sorted T cell fraction (not recorded which). J is TRBJ1-1 and V is TRBV28; 8 nucleotides line up with TRBD1. This TCR derives from a male donor with ankylosing spondylitis. The CDR3: CASSFQGATTEAFF. The DNA of the CDR3 is TGTGCCAGCAGTTTTCAGGGGGCGACGACTGAAGCTTTCTTT.